This entry lists 5 T cell receptor beta chains sequenced from one sample in a study of Ad26.COV2.S vaccination and SARS-CoV-2 variants. Sequencing used immunoSEQ multiplex PCR; TCRdb keeps in-frame clones, though not all of them. The sample holds 350,000 to 450,000 clones, roughly 84% seen once. Treatment denoted: about 20 received Ad26.COV2.S at low or high dose, single or two shots; roughly 5 received placebo; per-sample allocation not given. Day 63 after the first vaccine or placebo injection was the time point for sampling. The sequenced sample was peripheral blood, obtained in a trial of Ad26.COV2.S vaccine versus placebo. These receptors all come from a person aged 18-65 years who received the Ad26.COV2.S COVID-19 vaccine or a placebo.

The V call is TRBV3-1 (or the pseudogene TRBV3-2), the J call TRBJ2-7, with 7 nucleotides matching TRBD1. The CDR3 covers 15 residues. CDR1 and CDR2 from the germline V gene are LGHDT and YNNKEL (reference sequence). With V trimmed by 3 bases and J by 2 bases, 7 bases remained unmatched. The CDR3 DNA reads TGTGCCAGCAGCCAGGAGACAGGGACCCCCTACGAGCAGTACTTC. Its translation is CASSQETGTPYEQYF.

This clone was recorded only once. The V gene is TRBV6-5, the J gene TRBJ2-2; a weak D match, TRBD2 (5 bases). V was pared by 6 bases and J by 5 bases, with 16 bases between. The CDR3 is 15 residues long. Per the germline V gene, CDR1 is MNHEY and CDR2 is SVGAGI. The CDR3 coding sequence is TGTGCCAGCAGCCGACCGGGGTGGGGTACCGGGGAGCTGTTTTTT. The encoded protein is CASSRPGWGTGELFF.

V gene TRBV14 combines with J gene TRBJ1-1, with D hard to call. V was trimmed by 3 bases and J by 7 bases, leaving 18 bases between them. Germline V gene data show CDR1 as SGHDN and CDR2 as FVKESK. The CDR3 is 15 amino acids. For the CDR3, the DNA is TGTGCCAGCAGCCATTTTCTCGATTCCCCCGGTGAAGCTTTCTTT. It codes for CASSHFLDSPGEAFF.

This clone was seen a few times. The chain uses TRBV4-2 and TRBJ1-6; 7 bases fit TRBD1. V lost 2 bases and J lost 10; bases outside the gene matches: 11. Germline V gene lookup returns CDR1 LGHNA and CDR2 YNFKEQ. The CDR3 has 16 amino acids. The chain's CDR3 is CASSQLPQGLGSPLHF. CDR3 bases: TGTGCCAGCAGCCAACTGCCACAGGGGTTAGGATCACCCCTCCACTTT.

The rearrangement joins TRBV7-6 to TRBJ1-3; tentative D call: TRBD1 (5 bases). The germline V gene has CDR1 SGHVS and CDR2 FNYEAQ. Trimming cost V 5 bases and J 2 bases, with 16 bases left between them. The CDR3 runs 16 residues. The CDR3 region is CASSTSSTETGNTIYF. DNA of the CDR3: TGTGCCAGCAGCACTTCCTCGACAGAAACTGGAAACACCATATATTTT.